The rows below give T cell receptor beta chains drawn from one sample of a study of cytomegalovirus exposure and HLA in healthy donors. This table comes from immunoSEQ multiplex PCR, and its TCRdb copy is limited to in-frame clones, with some not included. The listing contains around 140,000 clones. Sequencing used PBMCs. The receptors here all came from a woman between 45 and 60 years old in good health and CMV-seronegative. Each CDR3 is given with its conserved first and last residue.

V	J	CDR3
TRBV9	TRBJ2-3	CASSVGASVQTDTQYF
TRBV6-5	TRBJ2-3	CASSLGAGSSTDTQYF
TRBV28	TRBJ2-1	CASSFQPGQGGGEQFF
TRBV29-1	TRBJ1-2	CSVEEIPGQGRNGDGYTF
TRBV5-1	TRBJ1-6	CASSLGVSSSYNSPLHF
TRBV12-5	TRBJ1-2	CASGPVMAGAGYTF
TRBV5-4	TRBJ1-2	CASSRDSPLFGYTF
TRBV5-8	TRBJ2-5	CASSNGVTQYF
TRBV4-3	TRBJ2-1	CASSLGADNEQFF
TRBV2	TRBJ1-2	CASRPDRDYGYTF
TRBV5-1	TRBJ2-1	CASSEGLAVREQFF
TRBV6-1	TRBJ1-1	CASPSRDRREAFF
TRBV28	TRBJ1-1	CASSYLRRSLNTEAFF
TRBV6-5	TRBJ2-1	CASRINYSDNEQFF
TRBV6-6	TRBJ1-1	CASLTGFEAFF
TRBV7-8	TRBJ1-4	CASSSAQGSLGGNEKLFF
TRBV6-5	TRBJ2-7	CASSPRTKIVYEQYF
TRBV5-1	TRBJ2-5	CASSLGGKETQYF
TRBV19	TRBJ1-6	CASSILGQEYNSPLHF
TRBV6-5	TRBJ1-1	CASSYRQTGEAFF
TRBV25-1	TRBJ1-4	CASLGQGHEKLFF
TRBV18	TRBJ1-5	CASSRNVGEEQPQHF
TRBV6-5	TRBJ1-1	CASSYYDRNTEAFF
TRBV6-1	TRBJ2-7	CASSADRSSYEQYF
TRBV5-4	TRBJ2-3	CASSIGTSTDTQYF
TRBV14	TRBJ2-5	CASSRGQTYQETQYF
TRBV27	TRBJ2-1	CASSLGAGGNEQFF
TRBV19	TRBJ2-7	CASSIDGRFYEQYF
TRBV4-3	TRBJ2-7	CASSQDLPRDRAYEQYF
TRBV29-1	TRBJ2-5	CSVILDRGLSETQYF
TRBV5-1	TRBJ1-2	CASSPDKNYGYTF
TRBV15	TRBJ2-7	CATSARTGSSYEQYF
TRBV28	TRBJ1-5	CASRDRGFSNQPQHF
TRBV5-1	TRBJ2-2	CASSWARQTNTGELFF
TRBV5-1	TRBJ2-3	CASSLAGDTDTQYF
TRBV19	TRBJ1-1	CASKVDRDTEAFF
TRBV6-1	TRBJ1-1	CASKGLRAFF